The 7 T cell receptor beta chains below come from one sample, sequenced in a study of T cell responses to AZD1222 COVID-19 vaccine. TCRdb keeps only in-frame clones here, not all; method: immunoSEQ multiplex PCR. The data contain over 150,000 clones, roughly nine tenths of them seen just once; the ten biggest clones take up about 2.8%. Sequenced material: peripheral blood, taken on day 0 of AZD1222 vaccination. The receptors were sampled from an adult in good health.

Here the CDR3 DNA reads TGTGCCAGCAGCCACCCCTTAAAAGGGGGCGGACACAATGAGCAGTTCTTC. Translating gives CASSHPLKGGGHNEQFF. The chain combines TRBV3-1 (or the pseudogene TRBV3-2) with TRBJ2-1; TRBD1 agrees at 7 bases. The germline CDR1 and CDR2 sequences are LGHDT and YNNKEL (reference sequence). With V trimmed by 3 bases and J by 5 bases, 13 bases remained unmatched. This CDR3 spans 17 amino acids.

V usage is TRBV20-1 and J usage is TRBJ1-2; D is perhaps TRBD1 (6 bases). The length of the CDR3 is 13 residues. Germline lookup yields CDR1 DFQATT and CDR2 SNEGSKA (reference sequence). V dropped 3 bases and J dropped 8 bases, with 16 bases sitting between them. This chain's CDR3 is CSASVQGPGGYTF. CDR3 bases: TGCAGTGCTAGTGTCCAGGGGCCGGGGGGCTACACCTTC.

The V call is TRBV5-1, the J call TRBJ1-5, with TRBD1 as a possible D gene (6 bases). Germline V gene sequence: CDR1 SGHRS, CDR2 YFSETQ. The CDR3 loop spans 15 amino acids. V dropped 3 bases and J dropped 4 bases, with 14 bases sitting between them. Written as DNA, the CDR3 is TGCGCCAGCAGCTCAGGGGCCGCAGGGAATCAGCCCCAGCATTTT. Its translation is CASSSGAAGNQPQHF.

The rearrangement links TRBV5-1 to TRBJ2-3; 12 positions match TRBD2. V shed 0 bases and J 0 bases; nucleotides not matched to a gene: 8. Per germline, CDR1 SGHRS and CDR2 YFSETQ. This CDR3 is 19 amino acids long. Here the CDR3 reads CASSLVALAGGDSTDTQYF. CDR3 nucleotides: TGCGCCAGCAGCTTGGTAGCACTAGCGGGGGGCGATAGCACAGATACGCAGTATTTT.

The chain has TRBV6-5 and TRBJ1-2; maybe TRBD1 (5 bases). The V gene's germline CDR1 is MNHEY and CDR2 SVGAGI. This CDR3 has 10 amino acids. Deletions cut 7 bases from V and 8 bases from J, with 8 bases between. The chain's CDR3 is CASNRGGYTF. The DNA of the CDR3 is TGTGCCAGCAATCGGGGCGGCTACACCTTC.

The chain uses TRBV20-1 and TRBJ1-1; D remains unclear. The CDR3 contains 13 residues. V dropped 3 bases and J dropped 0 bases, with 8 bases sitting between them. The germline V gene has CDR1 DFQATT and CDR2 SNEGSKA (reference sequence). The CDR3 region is CSASGRVNTEAFF. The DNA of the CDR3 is TGCAGTGCTAGTGGGCGGGTGAACACTGAAGCTTTCTTT.

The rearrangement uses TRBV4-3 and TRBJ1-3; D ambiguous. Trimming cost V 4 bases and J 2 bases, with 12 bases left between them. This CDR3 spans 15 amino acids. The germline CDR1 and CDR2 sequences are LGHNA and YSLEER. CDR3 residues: CASSLSTAAGNTIYF. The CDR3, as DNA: TGCGCCAGCAGCCTAAGTACGGCGGCTGGAAACACCATATATTTT.